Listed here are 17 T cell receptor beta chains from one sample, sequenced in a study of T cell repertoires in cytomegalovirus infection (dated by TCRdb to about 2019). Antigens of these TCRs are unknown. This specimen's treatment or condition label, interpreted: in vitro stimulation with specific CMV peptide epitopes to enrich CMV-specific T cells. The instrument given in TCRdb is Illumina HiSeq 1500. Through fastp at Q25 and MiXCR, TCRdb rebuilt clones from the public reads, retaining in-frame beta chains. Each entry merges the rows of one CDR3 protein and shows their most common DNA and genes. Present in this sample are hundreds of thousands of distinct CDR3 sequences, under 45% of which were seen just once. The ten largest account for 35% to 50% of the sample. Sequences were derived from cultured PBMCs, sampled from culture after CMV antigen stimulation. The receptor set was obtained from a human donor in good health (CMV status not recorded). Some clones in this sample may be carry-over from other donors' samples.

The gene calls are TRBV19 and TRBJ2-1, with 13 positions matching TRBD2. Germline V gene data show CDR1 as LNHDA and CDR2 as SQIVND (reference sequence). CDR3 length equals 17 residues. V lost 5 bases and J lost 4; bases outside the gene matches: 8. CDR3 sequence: CASSYGLAGALYNEQFF. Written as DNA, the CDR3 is TGTGCCAGTAGTTACGGACTAGCGGGGGCCCTATACAATGAGCAGTTCTTC.

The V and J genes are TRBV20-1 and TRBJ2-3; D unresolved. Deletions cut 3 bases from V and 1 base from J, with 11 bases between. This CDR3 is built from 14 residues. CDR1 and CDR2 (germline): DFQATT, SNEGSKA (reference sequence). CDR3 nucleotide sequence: TGCAGTGCTAGTCCGGCTAGGGGCACAGATACGCAGTATTTT. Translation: CSASPARGTDTQYF.

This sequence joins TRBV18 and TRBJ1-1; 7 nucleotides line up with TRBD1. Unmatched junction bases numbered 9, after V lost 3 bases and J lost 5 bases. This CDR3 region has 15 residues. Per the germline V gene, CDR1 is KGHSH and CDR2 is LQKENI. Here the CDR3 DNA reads TGTGCCAGCTCACCGTCTCAGGGGGTAGGGACTGAAGCTTTCTTT. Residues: CASSPSQGVGTEAFF.

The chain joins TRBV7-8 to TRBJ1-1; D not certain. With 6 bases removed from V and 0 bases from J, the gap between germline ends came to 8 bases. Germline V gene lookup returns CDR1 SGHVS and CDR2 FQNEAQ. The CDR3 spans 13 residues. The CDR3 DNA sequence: TGTGCCAGCAGGAAAGGGATGAACACTGAAGCTTTCTTT. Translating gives CASRKGMNTEAFF.

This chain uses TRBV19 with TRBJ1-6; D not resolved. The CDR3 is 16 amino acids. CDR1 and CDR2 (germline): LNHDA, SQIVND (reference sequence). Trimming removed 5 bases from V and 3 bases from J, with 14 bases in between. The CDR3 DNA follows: TGTGCCAGTAGTCCACGGGTCAGCGACTATAATTCACCCCTCCACTTT. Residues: CASSPRVSDYNSPLHF.

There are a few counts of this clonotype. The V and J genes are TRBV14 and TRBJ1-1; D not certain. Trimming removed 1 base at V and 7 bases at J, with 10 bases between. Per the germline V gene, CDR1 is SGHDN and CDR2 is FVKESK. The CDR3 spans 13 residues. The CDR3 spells CASSQASGGEAFF. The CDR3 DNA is TGTGCCAGCAGCCAAGCGTCTGGAGGTGAAGCTTTCTTT.

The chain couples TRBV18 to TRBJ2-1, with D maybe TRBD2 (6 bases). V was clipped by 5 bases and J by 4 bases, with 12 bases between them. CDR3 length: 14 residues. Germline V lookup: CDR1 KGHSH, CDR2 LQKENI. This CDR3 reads CASSVAGKYNEQFF. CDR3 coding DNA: TGTGCCAGCTCAGTGGCGGGAAAGTACAATGAGCAGTTCTTC.

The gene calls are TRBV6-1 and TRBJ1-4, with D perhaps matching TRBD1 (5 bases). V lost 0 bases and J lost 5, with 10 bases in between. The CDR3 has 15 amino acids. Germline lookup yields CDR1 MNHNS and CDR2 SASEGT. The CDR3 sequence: CASSEAGRENEKLFF. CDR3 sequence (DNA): TGTGCCAGCAGTGAAGCTGGCAGGGAAAATGAAAAACTGTTTTTT.

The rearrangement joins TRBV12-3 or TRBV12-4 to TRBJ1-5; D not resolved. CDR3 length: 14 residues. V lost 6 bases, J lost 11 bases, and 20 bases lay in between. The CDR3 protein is CASSQSLQPQSQHF. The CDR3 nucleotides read TGTGCCAGCAGCCAAAGTTTGCAACCCCAGTCCCAGCATTTT.

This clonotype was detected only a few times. The CDR3 protein is CASIPLRASGRAGETQYF. CDR3 DNA: TGTGCCAGCATCCCTCTTAGGGCGAGCGGGAGGGCCGGAGAGACCCAGTACTTC. The V and J genes are TRBV7-8 and TRBJ2-5; 10 nucleotides align to TRBD2. V lost 7 bases and J lost 4; bases outside the gene matches: 18. Per germline, CDR1 SGHVS and CDR2 FQNEAQ. The CDR3 is 18 amino acids.

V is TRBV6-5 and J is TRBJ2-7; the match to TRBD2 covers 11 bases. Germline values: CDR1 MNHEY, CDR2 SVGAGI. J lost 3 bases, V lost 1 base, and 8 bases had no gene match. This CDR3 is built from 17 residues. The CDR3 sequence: CASSYLSSGGAGYEQYF. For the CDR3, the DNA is TGTGCCAGCAGTTACTTGAGTAGCGGGGGGGCGGGCTACGAGCAGTACTTC.

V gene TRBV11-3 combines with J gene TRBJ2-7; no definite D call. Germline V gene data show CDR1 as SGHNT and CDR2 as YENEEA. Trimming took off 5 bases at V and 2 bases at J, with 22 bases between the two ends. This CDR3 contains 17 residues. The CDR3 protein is CASSPILNPGSTYEQYF. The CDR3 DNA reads TGTGCCAGCAGCCCCATCCTCAACCCGGGTTCTACCTACGAGCAGTACTTC. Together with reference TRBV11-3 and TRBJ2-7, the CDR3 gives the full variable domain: EAGVVQSPRYKIIEKKQPVAFWCNPISGHNTLYWYLQNLGQGPELLIRYENEEAVDDSQLPKDRFSAERLKGVDSTLKIQPAELGDSAVYLCASSPILNPGSTYEQYFGPGTRLTVT.

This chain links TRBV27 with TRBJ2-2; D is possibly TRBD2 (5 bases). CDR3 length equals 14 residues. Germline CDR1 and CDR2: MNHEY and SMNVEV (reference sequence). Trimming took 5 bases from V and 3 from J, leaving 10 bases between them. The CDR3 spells CASSPQLDTGELFF. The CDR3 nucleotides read TGTGCCAGCAGTCCTCAACTAGACACCGGGGAGCTGTTTTTT.

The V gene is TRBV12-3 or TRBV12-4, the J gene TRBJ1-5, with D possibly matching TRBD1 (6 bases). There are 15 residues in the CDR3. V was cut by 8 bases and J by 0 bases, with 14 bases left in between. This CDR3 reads CASGQDSLSNQPQHF. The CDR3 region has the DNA TGTGCCAGCGGCCAGGACAGCCTTAGCAATCAGCCCCAGCATTTT.

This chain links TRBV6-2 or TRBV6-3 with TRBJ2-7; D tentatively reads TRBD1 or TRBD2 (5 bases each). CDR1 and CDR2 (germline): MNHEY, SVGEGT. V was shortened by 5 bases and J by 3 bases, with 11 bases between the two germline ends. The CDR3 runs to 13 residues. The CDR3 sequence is CASSRGDNYEQYF. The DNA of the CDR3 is TGTGCCAGCAGTCGAGGGGATAACTACGAGCAGTACTTC.

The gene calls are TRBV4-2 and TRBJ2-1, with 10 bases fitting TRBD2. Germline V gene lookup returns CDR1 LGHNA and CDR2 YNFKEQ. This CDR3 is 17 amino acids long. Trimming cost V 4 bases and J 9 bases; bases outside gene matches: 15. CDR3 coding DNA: TGTGCCAGCAGCCTGACCCTCGGGGCTAGCGGGAGATCTGAGCAGTTCTTC. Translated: CASSLTLGASGRSEQFF.

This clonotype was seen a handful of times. CDR3 amino acids: CASSSRPGGEETQYF. For the CDR3, the DNA is TGTGCCAGCAGCTCCCGGCCCGGGGGTGAAGAGACCCAGTACTTC. This chain joins TRBV7-6 and TRBJ2-5, with D tentatively TRBD2 (6 bases). This CDR3 is built from 15 residues. Per germline, CDR1 SGHVS and CDR2 FNYEAQ. With 4 bases removed from V and 3 bases from J, the gap between germline ends came to 15 bases.